The source of this T cell receptor (beta chain) is a study of cytomegalovirus exposure and HLA in healthy donors. Details on this clone: Its specificity is unknown.

Study-level points and caveats: Most TCR sequences showed up rarely, but some public TCRs showed up in many donors. In vitro, three CMV-associated chains proved specific for CMV antigens. First-cohort TCR clusters tended to co-occur in the approximately 110 validation repertoires, a later analysis found.

Sequencing used immunoSEQ multiplex PCR; TCRdb keeps in-frame clones, though not all of them. Seen here are 250,000 to 400,000 clones, 87% observed once, and the top ten hold approximately 1.1%. The CDR3 loop spans 14 amino acids. CDR1 is SNHLY and CDR2 is FYNNEI in the germline V gene. The junction had 4 bases not matched to a gene; V was cut back by 8 bases and J by 8 bases. The origin of this receptor is a woman aged 25 to 39 in good health and CMV-seropositive. Sequencing was carried out using PBMCs. The rearrangement joins TRBV2 to TRBJ2-1, with TRBD2 matching over 15 bases. The chain's CDR3 is CASLGLAGGDEQFF. DNA of the CDR3: TGTGCCAGCCTGGGACTAGCGGGGGGAGATGAGCAGTTCTTC.